This T cell receptor (beta chain) was identified in a study of T-cell reconstitution after alpha-beta-depleted transplantation in children. General study findings and limits: Where some patients showed high TCRbeta diversity at day 60, it came from recipient T cells and thymic progenitors that had survived. It was newly produced T cells that mostly accounted for T-cell counts and diversity one year after transplant. Expanded graft clones, several hundred of them, were reportedly the source of alpha-beta T cells about two months after transplant.

This clonotype was recorded many times. Its target is unknown. The TCRbeta library was prepared with unique molecular identifiers. TCRdb recomputed calls from the PCR reads with MiXCR, one row per CDR3 protein. Of 550,000 to 800,000 distinct CDR3 sequences in the sample, over 10% were seen once. The CDR3 covers 14 residues. V gave up 3 bases and J gave up 5 bases; unmatched junction bases: 4. The chain is built from TRBV12-3 or TRBV12-4 and TRBJ2-3; 8 nucleotides match TRBD2. The TCR was taken from a girl aged 2-9 years with congenital amegakaryocytic thrombocytopenia, due to receive a stem cell transplant. Material: PBMCs, obtained before TCRalphabeta/CD19-depleted stem cell transplant. The CDR3 DNA reads TGTGCCAGCAGTTTCGGGACTAGAATAGATACGCAGTATTTT. Translation: CASSFGTRIDTQYF.